This T cell receptor (beta chain) was found in a study of shared clonotypes between healthy human individuals. Profiling relied on immunoSEQ multiplex PCR, and the TCRdb table lists in-frame clones only, not all of them. The table has 2,500,000 or so clones, over 85% seen once; the top ten hold over 0.12%. Study observations and caveats: It was the few donors that limited the genetic and exposure-history diversity represented. Clonotypes not shared had lower generation probabilities than those common to all four donors.

As regards this clone: The antigen is undetermined.

There were only Caucasian adults among the donors, and all lived in Nashville, Tennessee. It was into CD45RA+ naive and CD45RA-negative memory subsets that the CD4+ cells were split. Trimming pared 11 bases from V and 7 bases from J, leaving 18 bases between. The CDR3 loop spans 13 amino acids. Germline-derived CDR1 and CDR2 are WSHSY and SAAADI. The chain employs TRBV10-2 and TRBJ1-5, with D maybe TRBD1 (5 bases). This sequence originates from a young man in good health. The specimen sequenced was naive CD4+ T cells sorted from blood. Subset of the sample: CD45RA+ positively selected. The CDR3 coding sequence is TGCGCCTCGGGGCGAGACCCGGGGCAGCCCCAGCATTTT. This translates into CASGRDPGQPQHF.